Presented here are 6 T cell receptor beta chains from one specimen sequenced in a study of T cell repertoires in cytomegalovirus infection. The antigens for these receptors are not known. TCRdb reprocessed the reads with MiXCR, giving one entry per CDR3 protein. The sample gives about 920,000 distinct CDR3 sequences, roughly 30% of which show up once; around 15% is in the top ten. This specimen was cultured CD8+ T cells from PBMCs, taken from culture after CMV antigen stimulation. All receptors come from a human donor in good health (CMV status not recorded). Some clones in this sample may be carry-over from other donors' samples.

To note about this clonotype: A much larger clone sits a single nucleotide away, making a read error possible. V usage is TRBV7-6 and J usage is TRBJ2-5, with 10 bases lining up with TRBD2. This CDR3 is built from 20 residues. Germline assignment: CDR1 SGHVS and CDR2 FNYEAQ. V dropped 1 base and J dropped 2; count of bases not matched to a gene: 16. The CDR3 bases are TGTGCCAGCAGCTTAGAAGTCGGAGCTAGCGGGGGCCAGTGGCAAGAGACCCAGTACTTC. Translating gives CASSLEVGASGGQWQETQYF. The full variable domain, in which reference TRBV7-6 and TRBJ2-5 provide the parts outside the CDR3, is GAGVSQSPRYKVTKRGQDVALRCDPISGHVSLYWYRQALGQGPEFLTYFNYEAQQDKSGLPNDRFSAERPEGSISTLTIQRTEQRDSAMYRCASSLEVGASGGQWQETQYFGPGTRLLVL.

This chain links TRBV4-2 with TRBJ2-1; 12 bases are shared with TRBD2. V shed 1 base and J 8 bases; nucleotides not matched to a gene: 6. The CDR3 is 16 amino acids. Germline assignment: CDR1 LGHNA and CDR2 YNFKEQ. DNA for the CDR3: TGTGCCAGCAGCCAAGCCCTAGCGGGGGGGCCTCATGAGCAGTTCTTC. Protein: CASSQALAGGPHEQFF.

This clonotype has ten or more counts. CDR3 region: CASSLVESRRDYGYTF. The CDR3 bases are TGTGCCAGCAGCTTGGTTGAAAGTAGAAGGGACTATGGCTACACCTTC. The gene calls are TRBV7-3 and TRBJ1-2; D unresolved. The CDR3 spans 16 residues. Trimming shortened V by 3 bases and J by 3 bases, and 17 bases separated the two germline ends. Germline CDR1 and CDR2: SGHTA and FQGTGA.

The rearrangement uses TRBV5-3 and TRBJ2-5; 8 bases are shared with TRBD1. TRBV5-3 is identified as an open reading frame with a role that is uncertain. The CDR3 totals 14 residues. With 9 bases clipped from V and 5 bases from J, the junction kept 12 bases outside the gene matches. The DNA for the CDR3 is TGTGCCAACAGCTGGACAGGGCCAAAGGAGACCCAGTACTTC. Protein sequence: CANSWTGPKETQYF.

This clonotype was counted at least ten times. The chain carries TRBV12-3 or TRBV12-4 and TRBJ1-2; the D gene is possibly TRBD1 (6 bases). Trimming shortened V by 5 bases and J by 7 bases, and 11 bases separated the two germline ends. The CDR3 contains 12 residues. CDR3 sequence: CASSTGTRGYTF. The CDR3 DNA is TGTGCCAGCAGTACCGGGACACGTGGCTACACCTTC.

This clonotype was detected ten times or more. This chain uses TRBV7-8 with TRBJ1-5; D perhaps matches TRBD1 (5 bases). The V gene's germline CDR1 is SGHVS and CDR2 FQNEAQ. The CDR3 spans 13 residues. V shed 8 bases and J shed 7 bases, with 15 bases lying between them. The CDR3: CASGPEGSQPQHF. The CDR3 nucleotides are TGTGCCAGCGGACCCGAGGGGTCCCAGCCCCAGCATTTT.